Presented here are 21 T cell receptor beta chains from one specimen sequenced in a study of neoadjuvant anti-PD-1 for oral cavity cancer. Time point given: after neoadjuvant nivolumab, at surgical resection. The table came from immunoSEQ multiplex PCR; TCRdb's copy has only in-frame clones and leaves some out. The top ten clones hold approximately 15% of a sample with about 37,000 clones, about 36% of them seen once. This specimen consisted of tumor tissue, obtained after nivolumab (anti-PD-1) treatment. These receptors originate from a person aged 40 to 85 with oral cavity squamous cell carcinoma.

The chain has TRBV2 and TRBJ2-1, with a tentative D call TRBD1 (6 bases). The CDR3 length is 15 residues. V lost 2 bases and J 6 bases, leaving 14 bases between the germline ends. Germline CDR1 is SNHLY and CDR2 is FYNNEI. CDR3 nucleotides: TGTGCCAGCAGTGAATGGGACACCACCATCAATGAGCAGTTCTTC. Its protein product is CASSEWDTTINEQFF.

The rearrangement joins TRBV6-4 to TRBJ1-2; D ambiguous. This CDR3 has 13 amino acids. V shed 4 bases and J shed 4 bases, with 10 bases lying between them. Germline lookup yields CDR1 MRHNA and CDR2 SNTAGT. The CDR3 sequence is CASSVHNRYGYTF. CDR3 in DNA: TGTGCCAGCAGTGTGCATAACCGCTATGGCTACACCTTC.

The DNA of the CDR3 is TGTGCCAGCAGCTTAGGGGGGGACTACCAAGAGACCCAGTACTTC. Protein product: CASSLGGDYQETQYF. This chain connects TRBV7-7 to TRBJ2-5; possibly TRBD2 for D (6 bases). The CDR3 is made up of 15 amino acids. The germline V gene has CDR1 SSHAT and CDR2 FNYEAQ (reference sequence). Trimming pared 1 base from V and 0 bases from J, leaving 9 bases between.

The rearrangement joins TRBV10-3 to TRBJ1-5, with a tentative D call TRBD1 (5 bases). The CDR3 extends over 14 amino acids. V lost 10 bases to trimming and J lost 3 bases, with 16 bases between them. Germline CDR1 reads ENHRY; CDR2 reads SYGVKD. The CDR3 nucleotides are TGTGCCACTTTGAGTGACAGCCACAATCAGCCCCAGCATTTT. Its translation: CATLSDSHNQPQHF.

The chain recombines TRBV18 with TRBJ2-7, with 7 nucleotides matching TRBD1. Trimming at V came to 1 base and at J to 1 base, leaving 10 bases not matched to a gene. The germline gives CDR1 KGHSH, CDR2 LQKENI. This CDR3 is 17 amino acids long. CDR3 sequence: CASSPLATGQGSYEQYF. The CDR3 nucleotides read TGTGCCAGCTCACCACTAGCGACAGGGCAGGGGTCCTACGAGCAGTACTTC.

The V call is TRBV6-5, the J call TRBJ2-7; D may be TRBD1 (6 bases). CDR1 is MNHEY, CDR2 SVGAGI, per germline. CDR3 size: 14 residues. The V end lost 4 bases, the J end lost 2 bases, and 12 bases lay between the germline ends. The CDR3 region has the DNA TGTGCCAGCAGTTCCTCTGGGGGCACCTACGAGCAGTACTTC. The encoded protein is CASSSSGGTYEQYF.

In this sample, this clone turned up a few times. The J gene is TRBJ2-1, the V gene TRBV27, with a weak D call TRBD1 (7 bases). This CDR3 region has 14 residues. Germline CDR1 and CDR2: MNHEY and SMNVEV (reference sequence). The V end was cut by 6 bases, the J end by 4 bases, with 13 bases between. CDR3 nucleotide sequence: TGTGCCAGCAGGGTCGGGGGACAGTACAATGAGCAGTTCTTC. Its translation is CASRVGGQYNEQFF.

Many counts were recorded for this clone. A read error may produce the germline difference seen at one junction end. The V and J genes are TRBV7-7 and TRBJ2-3; possibly TRBD1 for D (6 bases). Germline V gene lookup returns CDR1 SSHAT and CDR2 FNYEAQ (reference sequence). There are 16 residues in the CDR3. This CDR3 is CASSPQGQGFTDTQYF. CDR3 in DNA: TGTGCTAGCAGCCCACAGGGCCAGGGTTTCACAGATACGCAGTATTTT. Variable domain in full (rest from reference TRBV7-7 and TRBJ2-3): GAGVSQSPRYKVTKRGQDVTLRCDPISSHATLYWYQQALGQGPEFLTYFNYEAQPDKSGLPSDRFSAERPEGSISTLTIQRTEQRDSAMYRCASSPQGQGFTDTQYFGPGTRLTVL.

This clone turned up a few times. V is TRBV5-5 and J is TRBJ1-2; TRBD1 agrees at 8 bases. Germline V gene lookup returns CDR1 SGHKS and CDR2 YYEKEE (reference sequence). V lost 6 bases and J lost 6; bases outside the gene matches: 10. The CDR3 length is 14 residues. CDR3 nucleotides: TGTGCCAGCAACCCCAGGCAGGGGGCTCATGGCTACACCTTC. As protein: CASNPRQGAHGYTF.

The chain employs TRBV11-3 and TRBJ2-2; tentatively, D is TRBD2 (6 bases). V was pared by 4 bases and J by 4 bases, with 10 bases between. The CDR3 extends over 14 amino acids. Germline CDR1 is SGHNT and CDR2 is YENEEA. The CDR3 loop is CASSSVGGTGELFF. CDR3 DNA sequence: TGTGCCAGCAGCTCCGTCGGGGGCACCGGGGAGCTGTTTTTT.

The chain carries TRBV5-1 and TRBJ2-7, with 7 bases that match TRBD2. CDR3 length: 13 residues. CDR1 is SGHRS, CDR2 YFSETQ, per germline. V gave up 7 bases and J gave up 4 bases; unmatched junction bases: 8. The CDR3, as DNA: TGCGCCAGCGGGGAGGGAGCTGGATACGAGCAGTACTTC. The encoded protein is CASGEGAGYEQYF. Combining the CDR3 with reference TRBV5-1 and TRBJ2-7 gives the whole variable domain KAGVTQTPRYLIKTRGQQVTLSCSPISGHRSVSWYQQTPGQGLQFLFEYFSETQRNKGNFPGRFSGRQFSNSRSEMNVSTLELGDSALYLCASGEGAGYEQYFGPGTRLTVT.

This clone was seen repeatedly, ten times or more. This chain joins TRBV6-5 and TRBJ1-5, with D unresolved. The CDR3 runs to 16 residues. V was trimmed by 1 base and J by 2 bases, leaving 12 bases between them. Germline V gives CDR1 MNHEY, CDR2 SVGAGI. The DNA of the CDR3 is TGTGCCAGCAGTTACTTAGGTAAGGTAGGCAATCAGCCCCAGCATTTT. This translates into CASSYLGKVGNQPQHF.

The rearrangement uses TRBV27 and TRBJ2-3; D is uncertain. Germline CDR1 reads MNHEY; CDR2 reads SMNVEV (reference sequence). The CDR3 has 16 residues. Between the trimmed V and J ends, which lost 3 bases and 4 bases, there was a span of 17 bases. The CDR3 protein is CASSFHKLGGADTQYF. CDR3 in DNA: TGTGCCAGCAGTTTTCATAAGCTGGGCGGCGCAGATACGCAGTATTTT.

This clone was counted at least ten times. The chain recombines TRBV7-8 with TRBJ2-7, with D perhaps matching TRBD1 or TRBD2 (5 bases each). Germline-derived CDR1 and CDR2 are SGHVS and FQNEAQ. The CDR3 sequence is 15 residues long. Trimming took off 1 base at V and 0 bases at J, with 10 bases between the two ends. The CDR3, as DNA: TGTGCCAGCAGCTTAGTCGGGGCTAGCTCCTACGAGCAGTACTTC. It translates to CASSLVGASSYEQYF.

The chain has TRBV6-6 and TRBJ1-2, with D tentatively TRBD1 (6 bases). Trimming took off 6 bases at V and 4 bases at J, with 15 bases between the two ends. The CDR3 sequence is 14 residues long. The V gene's germline CDR1 is MNHNY and CDR2 SVGAGI (reference sequence). For the CDR3, the DNA is TGTGCCAGCAGCTTACAGGGCGGAAGCTATGGCTACACCTTC. Translation gives CASSLQGGSYGYTF.

This clone was recorded a few times. The chain joins TRBV29-1 to TRBJ2-3; 11 bases line up with TRBD2. The V and J ends lost 4 bases and 2 bases, in that order; junction bases with no gene match: 2. The V gene's germline CDR1 is SQVTM and CDR2 ANQGSEA. This CDR3 spans 14 amino acids. CDR3 nucleotides: TGCAGCGTTGTGGGACTAGCGGCCACAGATACGCAGTATTTT. This codes for CSVVGLAATDTQYF.

By frequency in the sample, this clone is medium-sized. J is TRBJ2-7 and V is TRBV19, with 11 nucleotides matching TRBD2. The length of the CDR3 is 15 residues. Germline V gives CDR1 LNHDA, CDR2 SQIVND (reference sequence). With 4 bases clipped from V and 7 bases from J, the junction kept 9 bases outside the gene matches. The CDR3, as DNA: TGTGCCAGTAGTAACCTGGGGCTAGCGGGAGGTGAGCAGTACTTC. Amino acid sequence: CASSNLGLAGGEQYF.

This clone was seen more than once but under ten times. The J gene is TRBJ1-1, the V gene TRBV7-9, with 8 positions matching TRBD1. V shed 2 bases, J shed 5 bases, and the junction held 7 bases outside the gene matches. From germline, CDR1 is SEHNR and CDR2 FQNEAQ (reference sequence). The CDR3 has 15 residues. DNA for the CDR3: TGTGCCAGCAGCTTACAGGGGGCATTTCGTACTGAAGCTTTCTTT. Translated, it gives CASSLQGAFRTEAFF.

The chain combines TRBV20-1 with TRBJ1-2; no clear D gene. Germline-derived CDR1 and CDR2 are DFQATT and SNEGSKA (reference sequence). V was clipped by 4 bases and J by 7 bases, with 7 bases between them. The length of the CDR3 is 10 residues. The CDR3 bases are TGCAGTGCTATTCCCGGTGGCTACACCTTC. Encoded protein: CSAIPGGYTF.

This clone appeared a few times. This chain links TRBV2 with TRBJ2-7; 7 nucleotides align to TRBD1. Germline V CDR1 and CDR2: SNHLY, FYNNEI. CDR3 size: 14 residues. The trim removed 4 bases at V and 4 bases at J, leaving 7 bases unmatched. The CDR3 DNA follows: TGTGCCAGCAGTGGGACAGGACGATATTACGAGCAGTACTTC. This sequence encodes CASSGTGRYYEQYF.

The chain links TRBV7-8 to TRBJ2-7; D unclear. Trimming stripped 5 bases from V and 9 bases from J, with 14 bases between. This CDR3 spans 12 amino acids. Germline assignment: CDR1 SGHVS and CDR2 FQNEAQ. As DNA, the CDR3 is TGTGCCAGCAGCCGTCGGACGGGCGTGCAGTACTTC. Its protein is CASSRRTGVQYF.